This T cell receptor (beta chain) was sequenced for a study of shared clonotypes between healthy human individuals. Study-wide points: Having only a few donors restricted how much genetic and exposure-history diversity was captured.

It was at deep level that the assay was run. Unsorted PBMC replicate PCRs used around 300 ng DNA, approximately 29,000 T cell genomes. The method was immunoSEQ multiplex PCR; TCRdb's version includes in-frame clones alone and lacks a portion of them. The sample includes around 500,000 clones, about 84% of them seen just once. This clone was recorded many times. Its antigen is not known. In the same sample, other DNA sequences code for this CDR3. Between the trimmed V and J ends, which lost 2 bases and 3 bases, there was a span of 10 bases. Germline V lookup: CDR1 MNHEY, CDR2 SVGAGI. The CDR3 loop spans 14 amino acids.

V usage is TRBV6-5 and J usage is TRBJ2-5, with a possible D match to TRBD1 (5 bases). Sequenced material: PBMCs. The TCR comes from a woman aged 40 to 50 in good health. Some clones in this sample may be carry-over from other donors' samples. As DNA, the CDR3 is TGTGCCAGCAGTTACACAGGATTGAAAGAGACCCAGTACTTC. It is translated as CASSYTGLKETQYF.